This T cell receptor (beta chain) appears in the sequencing data of a study of graft-versus-host responses after intestinal transplantation. Overall study: After anti-thymocyte globulin induction, recipients took tacrolimus and steroids for roughly three years. Study results and caveats: GvH clones occurred in recipient marrow; some first appeared in ileum or blood.

CDR1 SNHLY and CDR2 FYNNEI come from the germline V gene. This CDR3 spans 15 amino acids. The junction had 4 bases not matched to a gene; V was cut back by 7 bases and J by 0 bases. Profiling relied on immunoSEQ multiplex PCR, and the TCRdb table lists in-frame clones only, not all of them. The sample holds around 4,600 clones, approximately 25% seen once. Each mixed lymphocyte reaction held 200,000 CFSE-labeled responders and 200,000 irradiated violet-dye-labeled stimulators. The reaction was completed, and proliferating CFSE-low CD3+CD4+ and CD3+CD8+ responders were then sorted. The specimen comprised alloreactive CD4+ T cells from a mixed lymphocyte reaction culture, sampled before intestinal transplant. Subset defined: CFSE-low proliferating T cells sorted from approximately 6-day pre-transplant mixed lymphocyte reaction (GvH or HvG direction). V is TRBV2 and J is TRBJ2-3, with 10 bases identical to TRBD2. The TCR comes from a human patient who received an intestinal transplant. The CDR3 DNA sequence: TGTGCCAGCACTATGGGACTAGCGAGCACAGATACGCAGTATTTT. This gives the protein CASTMGLASTDTQYF.